This T cell receptor (beta chain) was obtained from a study of a mutant IDH1 vaccine in newly diagnosed glioma. V dropped 4 bases and J dropped 10 bases, with 21 bases sitting between them. This CDR3 spans 15 amino acids. Germline V lookup: CDR1 SGHDT, CDR2 YYEEEE. As to this clone: What it binds is not known.

Noted time point: week 5, during vaccination. Topical imiquimod was applied with each vaccine dose, which held 300 ug of mutant IDH1 20-mer peptide. The repertoire was sequenced with immunoSEQ multiplex PCR; TCRdb's copy has only in-frame clones and lacks some. The table shows about 30,000 clones, with about 86% occurring only once. V and J are TRBV5-6 and TRBJ2-1; D unresolved. Here the sequenced sample was PBMCs, taken from a glioma patient whose treatment included an IDH1 peptide vaccine. This sequence was found in a man aged 30 to 45 with glioma. The CDR3 region is CASSPGPRSAEEQFF. The CDR3, as DNA: TGTGCCAGCAGCCCCGGACCCAGGTCCGCGGAGGAGCAGTTCTTC.